This T cell receptor beta chain stems from a study of blood T cell repertoires in COVID-19 (TCRdb year 2020). A note on the overall study: Collaborator samples came from the United States, Italy and Spain and covered acute and convalescent phases of COVID-19. The material from the prospective study consisted of cDNA or gDNA derived from T cells, B-cell-depleted T cells, or PBMCs. Deeply sampled blood TCRbeta repertoires from subjects exposed to, actively infected with, or recovered from COVID-19 were included in the dataset. The repertoires were made available in a free public database intended to serve as a resource for research on the immune response to SARS-CoV-2. The samples were drawn from the first 160 participants of the ongoing ImmuneRACE study and from 1,254 subjects provided by 6 global collaborators. Sample metadata almost always included a de-identified subject ID, COVID-19 status, age in years and sex. Where HLA class I and class II types were available, the types were taken from metadata supplied by the sample provider, not from assay-based typing.

Details on this clone: Its antigen is not yet known. Base quality data are lacking; no much larger clone is found one base away.

In the germline V gene, CDR1 corresponds to SQVTM and CDR2 to ANQGSEA. The CDR3 numbers 12 residues from cysteine through phenylalanine. Of the read, only the CDR3 DNA is kept; its 36 bases are in frame from base 1. Trimming takes 3 bases from V and 6 bases from J, and the germline ends sit 11 bases apart. Here is what the overall study found, with its caveats: Clinical and demographic metadata were provided uncurated, with the amount varying by source and participant.

TCRbeta CDR3 regions were amplified from genomic DNA using the immunoSEQ Assay, a bias-controlled multiplex PCR. In the authors' own workflow: Within the assay, amplification of reference gene primers was used to estimate how many nucleated cells each sample contained. To quantify the absolute abundance of each unique TCRbeta CDR3 rearrangement, sequence reads were collapsed and filtered. Productive Simpson clonality was computed per sample as the square root of Simpson's diversity index over productive rearrangements. TCRdb took over this immuneACCESS table, retaining in-frame rearrangements with V and J assigned. Such tables are incomplete; in checked studies, under half of the missing clones stem from an unresolved V gene, and the remainder is unexplained. The V and J calls and the clone size are those of that table, but D and trimming were determined from the DNA. The sample contains 360,000 or so clones, roughly 90% of them found a single time. The ten largest clones capture 3.5% to 4% of the sample.

In Seattle, one collaborating source enrolled patients while the infection was active and tracked those patients longitudinally over the course of disease. Each collaborating institution followed its own protocols to collect whole blood in K2EDTA tubes. For TCRbeta analysis, collaborators shipped samples in one of three forms: frozen whole blood, isolated PBMCs, or DNA extracted from either of those sample types. The V and J genes are TRBV29-1 and TRBJ1-2, with no confidently assigned D gene. The sequenced sample was peripheral blood. This receptor was obtained from a woman in her sixties with COVID-19, enrolled during active disease. The nucleotides read TGCAGCGTTGACAGTGCCCGGGATGGCTACACCTTC. The encoded protein is CSVDSARDGYTF.